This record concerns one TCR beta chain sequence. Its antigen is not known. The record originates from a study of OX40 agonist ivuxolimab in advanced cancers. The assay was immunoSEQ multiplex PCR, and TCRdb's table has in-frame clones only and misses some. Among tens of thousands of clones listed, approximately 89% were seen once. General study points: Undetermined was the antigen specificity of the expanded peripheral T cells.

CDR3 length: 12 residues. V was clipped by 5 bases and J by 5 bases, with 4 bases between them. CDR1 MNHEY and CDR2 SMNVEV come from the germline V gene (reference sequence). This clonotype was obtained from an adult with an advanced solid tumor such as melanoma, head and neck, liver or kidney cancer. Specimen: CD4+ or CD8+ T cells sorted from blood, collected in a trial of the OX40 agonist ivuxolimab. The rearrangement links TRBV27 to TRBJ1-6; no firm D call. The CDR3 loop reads CASSLDNSPLHF. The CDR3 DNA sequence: TGTGCCAGCAGTCTCGATAATTCACCCCTCCACTTT.